Shown below are 29 T cell receptor beta chains from a single sample sequenced in a study of blood T cells in healthy people across ages. A sample-barcoded 5' primer and a J-beta primer mix were used in a second PCR of about 6 to 11 cycles. In TCRdb, the 5' RACE reads were re-called with MiXCR into one record per CDR3 protein. The sample has some 800,000 distinct CDR3 sequences, under 45% seen once. Sequencing input: blood. These TCRs come from a man aged 55-75 years in good health.

The J gene is TRBJ1-5, the V gene TRBV5-6; the D gene is possibly TRBD1 (6 bases). Germline lookup yields CDR1 SGHDT and CDR2 YYEEEE. Trimming pared 4 bases from V and 5 bases from J, leaving 13 bases between. The CDR3 is made up of 14 amino acids. The CDR3, as DNA: TGTGCCAGCAGCAAACAGGGTCGGCATCAGCCCCAGCATTTT. It translates to CASSKQGRHQPQHF.

The chain employs TRBV5-1 and TRBJ2-3, with 9 bases matching TRBD1. Germline trimming cut 0 bases from V and 4 bases from J; bases unmatched to any gene: 3. The CDR3 length is 15 residues. Germline lookup yields CDR1 SGHRS and CDR2 YFSETQ. In nucleotides, the CDR3 is TGCGCCAGCAGCTTGGTACAGGGGGCGGCAGATACGCAGTATTTT. Its protein product is CASSLVQGAADTQYF.

The V and J genes are TRBV14 and TRBJ2-5; D is unresolved. V gave up 6 bases and J gave up 13 bases, with 21 bases separating them. The CDR3 has 13 amino acids. Germline CDR1 is SGHDN and CDR2 is FVKESK. The CDR3 sequence: CASSPNVRGRRYF. CDR3 nucleotides: TGTGCCAGCAGTCCCAATGTTCGAGGCAGGCGGTACTTC.

This clonotype occurred a few times. The V call is TRBV7-2, the J call TRBJ1-1; D perhaps matches TRBD1 (6 bases). Trimming took 4 bases from V and 4 from J, leaving 13 bases between them. CDR1 is SGHTA and CDR2 is FQGNSA in the germline V gene. The CDR3 runs 14 residues. The CDR3: CASSSTGRGTEAFF. The CDR3 nucleotides read TGTGCCAGCAGCTCTACAGGGAGGGGCACTGAAGCTTTCTTT.

The chain joins TRBV4-1 to TRBJ2-7, with 13 bases lining up with TRBD2. The V gene's germline CDR1 is MGHRA and CDR2 YSYEKL. The CDR3 has 17 amino acids. Unmatched junction bases numbered 5, after V lost 2 bases and J lost 1 base. The CDR3 nucleotides are TGCGCCAGCAGCCAACGGACTAGCGGGAGAGGGTCCTACGAGCAGTACTTC. This sequence encodes CASSQRTSGRGSYEQYF.

In its sample, this clonotype was seen once. V and J are TRBV24-1 and TRBJ2-5; TRBD2 matches 9 bases. The CDR3 length is 13 residues. Losses at the gene ends were 9 bases for V and 13 bases for J; bases not matched to a gene: 14. Germline CDR1 KGHDR, CDR2 SFDVKD. CDR3 region: CATQGLAMKRGYF. The CDR3 DNA follows: TGTGCCACCCAAGGACTAGCGATGAAGAGGGGGTACTTC.

The rearrangement links TRBV4-3 to TRBJ1-6; D not resolved. Looked up from germline, CDR1 is LGHNA and CDR2 is YSLEER. This CDR3 spans 14 amino acids. V was shortened by 0 bases and J by 8 bases, with 8 bases between the two germline ends. The CDR3 DNA follows: TGCGCCAGCAGCCAAGAGGGAAGGGATTCACCCCTCCACTTT. This codes for CASSQEGRDSPLHF.

The chain carries TRBV27 and TRBJ2-1, with 9 positions matching TRBD2. Germline V gives CDR1 MNHEY, CDR2 SMNVEV (reference sequence). This CDR3 region has 13 residues. After removal of 6 bases from V and 8 bases from J, the junction contained 5 bases not matched to a gene. The CDR3 sequence: CASRRGGRDEQFF. CDR3 DNA sequence: TGTGCCAGCAGGCGGGGGGGCCGCGATGAGCAGTTCTTC.

This clonotype was seen a single time. A much larger clone is a single base away; this may be a read error. V and J are TRBV29-1 and TRBJ2-1; D may be TRBD2 (5 bases). The V end lost 4 bases, the J end lost 13 bases, and 23 bases lay between the germline ends. The germline gives CDR1 SQVTM, CDR2 ANQGSEA. This CDR3 contains 14 residues. As DNA, the CDR3 is TGCAGCGTTGTTTTCCCCGAATGGTGGGAGACCCAGTTCTTC. Translating it yields CSVVFPEWWETQFF.

The chain employs TRBV6-2 or TRBV6-3 and TRBJ1-2; D unresolved. The V and J ends lost 0 bases and 4 bases respectively, with 12 bases between them. Germline CDR1 and CDR2: MNHEY and SVGEGT. CDR3 length: 15 amino acids. The CDR3 DNA reads TGTGCCAGCAGTTACTCGGAACACCAGATCTATGGCTACACCTTC. Protein product: CASSYSEHQIYGYTF.

In this sample, this clonotype turned up once. This may stem from a read error, because a much larger clone lies one nucleotide away. The final CDR3 position lacks the conserved phenylalanine or tryptophan, pointing to a likely read error. This chain connects TRBV28 to TRBJ2-7, with D perhaps matching TRBD1 (5 bases). The CDR3 sequence is 16 residues long. The V and J ends lost 5 bases and 0 bases respectively, with 17 bases between them. CDR1 and CDR2 (germline): MDHEN, SYDVKM. The CDR3 reads CASSAPGQGLSYEQYS. The CDR3 nucleotides are TGTGCCAGCAGTGCCCCCGGGCAGGGTCTCTCCTACGAGCAGTACTCC.

The sample holds a few counts of this clonotype. This chain uses TRBV10-3 with TRBJ2-7; D is ambiguous. The CDR3 length is 11 residues. CDR1 is ENHRY and CDR2 is SYGVKD in the germline V gene. Trimming left V 8 bases short and J 3 bases short, with 8 bases between. The CDR3 reads CAIGRSYEQYF. The CDR3 DNA sequence: TGTGCCATCGGTAGAAGCTACGAGCAGTACTTC.

This clonotype was detected only a few times. J is TRBJ2-7 and V is TRBV10-3; D call uncertain. With 3 bases removed from V and 4 bases from J, the gap between germline ends came to 16 bases. Germline V gene lookup returns CDR1 ENHRY and CDR2 SYGVKD. This CDR3 comprises 15 residues. This CDR3 is CAISEGQANTYEQYF. CDR3 DNA sequence: TGTGCCATCAGTGAAGGGCAGGCGAATACTTACGAGCAGTACTTC.

The chain couples TRBV5-1 to TRBJ1-2, with D unresolved. V gave up 0 bases and J gave up 2 bases, with 8 bases separating them. Germline V lookup: CDR1 SGHRS, CDR2 YFSETQ. There are 14 residues in the CDR3. As DNA, the CDR3 is TGCGCCAGCAGCTTGGTCGCCAGAAACTATGGCTACACCTTC. It translates to CASSLVARNYGYTF.

This clonotype turned up a few times. The CDR3 is CASSTWDVGGYTF. CDR3 coding DNA: TGTGCCAGCAGTACTTGGGATGTTGGTGGCTACACCTTC. The chain employs TRBV12-3 or TRBV12-4 and TRBJ1-2; D not certain. The CDR3 covers 13 residues. The V end lost 5 bases, the J end lost 7 bases, and 14 bases lay between the germline ends.

This clonotype was counted once. The chain links TRBV5-6 to TRBJ2-7; D is undetermined. V was shortened by 3 bases and J by 5 bases, with 15 bases between the two germline ends. This CDR3 comprises 14 residues. The germline CDR1 and CDR2 sequences are SGHDT and YYEEEE. Here the CDR3 DNA reads TGTGCCAGCAGCTCACCGCGTAAACAAGACGAGCAGTACTTC. It yields the protein CASSSPRKQDEQYF.

This clonotype showed up just a few times. This chain links TRBV5-1 with TRBJ2-5, with D perhaps TRBD1 or TRBD2 (6 bases each). Trimming took off 7 bases at V and 5 bases at J, with 15 bases between the two ends. This CDR3 has 13 amino acids. CDR1 and CDR2 from the germline V gene are SGHRS and YFSETQ. This CDR3 reads CASFRGQGETQYF. The CDR3 bases are TGCGCCAGCTTTCGGGGGCAGGGGGAGACCCAGTACTTC.

This clonotype was observed a few times. J is TRBJ1-2 and V is TRBV2; D uncertain. The CDR3 is 12 amino acids. Trimming took off 7 bases at V and 3 bases at J, with 9 bases between the two ends. Germline loops: CDR1 SNHLY, CDR2 FYNNEI. The CDR3, as DNA: TGTGCCAGCATAGAGGGTGACTATGGCTACACCTTC. Protein sequence: CASIEGDYGYTF. The full variable domain, rest sourced from reference TRBV2 and TRBJ1-2, is EPEVTQTPSHQVTQMGQEVILRCVPISNHLYFYWYRQILGQKVEFLVSFYNNEISEKSEIFDDQFSVERPDGSNFTLKIRSTKLEDSAMYFCASIEGDYGYTFGSGTRLTVV.

This clonotype was recorded many times. This sequence joins TRBV14 and TRBJ1-1; unclear D gene. CDR1 SGHDN and CDR2 FVKESK come from the germline V gene. The CDR3 has 14 residues. Trimming pared 4 bases from V and 0 bases from J, leaving 9 bases between. CDR3 nucleotide sequence: TGTGCCAGCAGCCCGCCGGGTATGAACACTGAAGCTTTCTTT. Protein product: CASSPPGMNTEAFF. Using reference TRBV14 and TRBJ1-1 for the parts outside the CDR3, the full variable domain is EAGVTQFPSHSVIEKGQTVTLRCDPISGHDNLYWYRRVMGKEIKFLLHFVKESKQDESGMPNNRFLAERTGGTYSTLKVQPAELEDSGVYFCASSPPGMNTEAFFGQGTRLTVV.

This clonotype was picked up one time. CDR3 DNA sequence: TGTGCCAGCAGCGCCACCGGGGTTCCCAGCTCCTACGAGCAGTACTTC. Translation: CASSATGVPSSYEQYF. This chain links TRBV7-9 with TRBJ2-7, with TRBD2 as a possible D gene (5 bases). The CDR3 is made up of 16 amino acids. Germline values: CDR1 SEHNR, CDR2 FQNEAQ (reference sequence). Trimming removed 5 bases at V and 0 bases at J, with 17 bases between.

The chain is built from TRBV30 and TRBJ1-2; TRBD1 agrees at 7 bases. J was trimmed by 0 bases and V by 4 bases; bases with no gene match: 5. Germline CDR1 is GTSNPN and CDR2 is SVGIG (reference sequence). The CDR3 loop spans 14 amino acids. Here the CDR3 reads CAWKRQGTNYGYTF. The CDR3, as DNA: TGTGCCTGGAAAAGACAGGGAACTAACTATGGCTACACCTTC.

This clonotype was counted between two and nine times. This sequence joins TRBV27 and TRBJ2-7; 7 bases align to TRBD2. This CDR3 is built from 12 residues. Germline CDR1 and CDR2: MNHEY and SMNVEV (reference sequence). With 8 bases clipped from V and 2 bases from J, the junction kept 3 bases outside the gene matches. CDR3 sequence (DNA): TGTGCCAGCGTCGGGAGGACCTACGAGCAGTACTTC. It codes for CASVGRTYEQYF.

The V and J genes are TRBV5-1 and TRBJ1-2; D unresolved. Germline CDR1 SGHRS, CDR2 YFSETQ. CDR3 length equals 13 residues. The V gene lost 2 bases and the J gene lost 7 bases, with 12 bases spanning the gap. The CDR3, as DNA: TGCGCCAGCAGCTTTGAGTCCGGTTCTGGCTACACCTTC. Amino acids: CASSFESGSGYTF. Full variable domain (rest looked up from reference TRBV5-1 and TRBJ1-2): KAGVTQTPRYLIKTRGQQVTLSCSPISGHRSVSWYQQTPGQGLQFLFEYFSETQRNKGNFPGRFSGRQFSNSRSEMNVSTLELGDSALYLCASSFESGSGYTFGSGTRLTVV.

The chain combines TRBV20-1 with TRBJ2-5; perhaps TRBD1 as D (6 bases). The CDR3 is 13 residues long. V lost 4 bases and J 3 bases, leaving 12 bases between the germline ends. Looked up from germline, CDR1 is DFQATT and CDR2 is SNEGSKA (reference sequence). The CDR3 region is CSAIWTEKETQYF. The CDR3 DNA sequence: TGCAGTGCTATTTGGACAGAGAAAGAGACCCAGTACTTC.

This clonotype was seen more than once but under ten times. The rearrangement joins TRBV7-9 to TRBJ2-1, with a tentative D call TRBD2 (6 bases). CDR1 and CDR2 (germline): SEHNR, FQNEAQ (reference sequence). This CDR3 has 12 amino acids. The germline V and J ends were trimmed by 5 bases and 9 bases, with 11 bases remaining between them. DNA of the CDR3: TGTGCCAGCAGCCCCGGAGGGTCTGAGCAGTTCTTC. It yields the protein CASSPGGSEQFF.

A single count supports this clonotype. V is TRBV20-1 and J is TRBJ1-5; 9 nucleotides line up with TRBD1. CDR1 DFQATT and CDR2 SNEGSKA come from the germline V gene (reference sequence). The CDR3 is 16 amino acids. The V gene end was trimmed by 6 bases and the J gene end by 5 bases; junction bases not matched to a gene: 14. The CDR3 reads CSAQDRGPHQDQPQHF. Here the CDR3 DNA reads TGCAGTGCCCAGGACAGGGGACCACACCAAGATCAGCCCCAGCATTTT.

The chain joins TRBV30 to TRBJ2-1, with 7 positions matching TRBD2. The ends lost 2 bases at V and 13 bases at J; junction bases unmatched: 11. CDR3 length: 13 amino acids. Germline V gene lookup returns CDR1 GTSNPN and CDR2 SVGIG (reference sequence). The CDR3 loop reads CAWSKGLLETQFF. CDR3 bases: TGTGCCTGGAGTAAGGGACTATTAGAGACCCAGTTCTTC.

The chain uses TRBV20-1 and TRBJ2-7, with TRBD2 matching over 10 bases. There are 14 residues in the CDR3. Germline CDR1 is DFQATT and CDR2 is SNEGSKA (reference sequence). Trimming at V came to 6 bases and at J to 7 bases, leaving 12 bases not matched to a gene. This CDR3 is CSAVAGGSQGEQYF. The CDR3 DNA reads as TGCAGTGCCGTAGCGGGGGGCTCCCAAGGGGAGCAGTACTTC.

This clonotype occurred a few times. The rearrangement joins TRBV3-1 to TRBJ1-2; D might be TRBD1 (6 bases). The CDR3 runs to 15 residues. The ends were cut back, 2 bases at V and 0 bases at J, with 10 bases in the middle. Germline assignment: CDR1 LGHDT and CDR2 YNNKEL (reference sequence). Here the CDR3 reads CASSQRWTANYGYTF. The DNA of the CDR3 is TGTGCCAGCAGCCAAAGATGGACAGCTAACTATGGCTACACCTTC. Variable domain in full (rest from reference TRBV3-1 and TRBJ1-2): DTAVSQTPKYLVTQMGNDKSIKCEQNLGHDTMYWYKQDSKKFLKIMFSYNNKELIINETVPNRFSPKSPDKAHLNLHINSLELGDSAVYFCASSQRWTANYGYTFGSGTRLTVV.